The 4 T cell receptor beta chains in this list originate from one sample, sequenced in a study of shared clonotypes between healthy human individuals (dated by TCRdb to the early 2020s). For the CD8 naive samples, CD45RO-negative cells were positively selected for CCR7, yielding a CD45RA+CCR7+ population from which TemRA cells were excluded. Receptor libraries were prepared by the immunoSEQ multiplex PCR assay. This immuneACCESS table, as held by TCRdb, lists in-frame sequences with V and J called but not all clones. Of the missing ones, under half trace to an unresolved V gene in checked studies; the others have no known cause. The sample has about 2.1 million clones on record, roughly 95% of them singletons. The ten biggest clones cover about 1.7% of the sample. The specimen sequenced was naive CD8+ T cells from PBMCs. The label giving this sample's cell subset or site can be read as: CD45RA+CCR7+. The receptors were sampled from a man younger than 30 in good health. Some clones in this sample may be carry-over from other donors' samples.

The J gene is TRBJ2-1, the V gene TRBV11-1; D is possibly TRBD2 (6 bases). The CDR3 has 15 amino acids. Germline CDR1 SGHAT, CDR2 FQDESV (reference sequence). Trimming left V 5 bases short and J 8 bases short, with 19 bases between. CDR3 residues: CASSPEEGGSDEQFF. CDR3 in DNA: TGTGCCAGCAGCCCAGAGGAGGGAGGTAGCGATGAGCAGTTCTTC.

The rearrangement uses TRBV5-1 and TRBJ2-3, with 9 bases aligning to TRBD2. The CDR3 is 18 amino acids. Losses at the gene ends were 1 base for V and 1 base for J; bases not matched to a gene: 10. Germline CDR1 is SGHRS and CDR2 is YFSETQ. The CDR3: CASSLLTSGEGGTDTQYF. CDR3 DNA sequence: TGCGCCAGCAGCTTGCTGACTAGCGGAGAGGGGGGCACAGATACGCAGTATTTT.

As to this clone: A far larger clone differs by one base, so this is likely a read error. The chain employs TRBV27 and TRBJ2-3; 12 nucleotides agree with TRBD2. The CDR3 has 16 amino acids. V lost 8 bases, J lost 1 base, and 7 bases stayed unmatched. The germline CDR1 and CDR2 sequences are MNHEY and SMNVEV (reference sequence). The CDR3 reads CASRLAGALGTDTQYF. CDR3 bases: TGTGCCAGCCGACTAGCGGGAGCCCTTGGCACAGATACGCAGTATTTT.

The chain uses TRBV27 and TRBJ2-7; unclear D gene. There are 14 residues in the CDR3. V lost 6 bases and J lost 6, with 18 bases in between. The germline V gene has CDR1 MNHEY and CDR2 SMNVEV (reference sequence). CDR3 in amino acids: CASSQNNWRVEQYF. The CDR3 DNA sequence: TGTGCCAGCAGCCAGAACAATTGGAGAGTCGAGCAGTACTTC.